The rows below give T cell receptor beta chains drawn from one sample of a study of chemoradiotherapy in HPV16-positive cancers. Profiled with immunoSEQ multiplex PCR; TCRdb holds only in-frame clones, not every one. The sample contains 550 to 850 clones, approximately 85% of which appear only once. The specimen was tumor tissue, collected from a patient who underwent chemoradiotherapy. The receptors originated from a human donor with HPV-associated anogenital cancer. Each CDR3 is given with its conserved first and last residue. The order of the fields is D gene, clone size, V gene, J gene, CDR3 protein, CDR3 DNA. A D gene is named only where the DNA matches it firmly. Part of the rows lack a size; the others show once, few, many or a class for expanded clones.

D: .
size: .
V: TRBV29-1
J: TRBJ2-1
CDR3: CSAPIPNEQFF
DNA: TGCAGCGCTCCTATCCCCAATGAGCAGTTCTTC

D: .
size: few
V: TRBV21-1
J: TRBJ2-7
CDR3: CASSSGTSGRGVYEQYF
DNA: TGTGCCAGCAGCTCGGGGACTAGCGGGAGGGGGGTCTACGAGCAGTACTTC

D: .
size: few
V: TRBV5-4
J: TRBJ1-1
CDR3: CASSWNREAEAFF
DNA: TGTGCCAGCAGCTGGAACAGGGAGGCTGAAGCTTTCTTT

D: TRBD1
size: .
V: TRBV6-6
J: TRBJ1-5
CDR3: CASSYTGGDQPQHF
DNA: TGTGCCAGCAGTTATACAGGGGGGGATCAGCCCCAGCATTTT

D: TRBD1
size: .
V: TRBV5-5
J: TRBJ1-5
CDR3: CASSSGVGTGSGSNQPQHF
DNA: TGTGCCAGCAGCTCCGGGGTGGGGACAGGGTCAGGGTCCAATCAGCCCCAGCATTTT

D: TRBD1
size: .
V: TRBV11-3
J: TRBJ2-2
CDR3: CASSQGAGTGELFF
DNA: TGTGCCAGCAGCCAGGGGGCTGGGACCGGGGAGCTGTTTTTT

D: TRBD1
size: .
V: TRBV6-5
J: TRBJ1-5
CDR3: CASRAPGGGNQPQHF
DNA: TGTGCCAGCAGAGCCCCAGGGGGGGGGAATCAGCCCCAGCATTTT

D: .
size: .
V: TRBV19
J: TRBJ1-1
CDR3: CASKKGTEGTEAFF
DNA: TGTGCCAGTAAAAAGGGGACGGAGGGGACTGAAGCTTTCTTT

D: .
size: .
V: TRBV6-5
J: TRBJ1-6
CDR3: CASTPRVYNSPLHF
DNA: TGTGCCAGCACTCCGAGGGTCTATAATTCACCCCTCCACTTT

D: TRBD1
size: .
V: TRBV5-5
J: TRBJ2-5
CDR3: CASSLVGTEETQYF
DNA: TGTGCCAGCAGCTTGGTGGGGACAGAAGAGACCCAGTACTTC

D: .
size: few
V: TRBV2
J: TRBJ1-6
CDR3: CASTADTGGSPLHF
DNA: TGTGCCAGCACGGCAGACACCGGTGGGTCACCCCTCCACTTT

D: .
size: .
V: TRBV18
J: TRBJ1-3
CDR3: CASSPEQSSGNTIYF
DNA: TGTGCTAGCTCACCAGAACAGTCCTCTGGAAACACCATATATTTT

D: .
size: few
V: TRBV6-6
J: TRBJ1-1
CDR3: CASSMGPEDLTAFF
DNA: TGTGCCAGCAGTATGGGACCGGAAGACCTAACCGCTTTCTTT

D: .
size: .
V: TRBV16
J: TRBJ1-1
CDR3: CASSQLGGGQRNTEAFF
DNA: TGTGCCAGCAGCCAATTGGGGGGAGGGCAGCGGAACACTGAAGCTTTCTTT

D: TRBD2
size: .
V: TRBV9
J: TRBJ2-1
CDR3: CASSVGISGGYNEQFF
DNA: TGTGCCAGCAGCGTAGGGATTAGCGGGGGCTACAATGAGCAGTTCTTC

D: .
size: .
V: TRBV18
J: TRBJ2-2
CDR3: CASSRQTGELFF
DNA: TGTGCCAGCTCCAGGCAAACCGGGGAGCTGTTTTTT

D: .
size: .
V: TRBV5-1
J: TRBJ2-3
CDR3: CASSPRAYGTDTQYF
DNA: TGCGCCAGCAGCCCCAGGGCTTACGGCACAGATACGCAGTATTTT

D: .
size: .
V: TRBV21-1
J: TRBJ1-1
CDR3: CASSKEERVTEAFF
DNA: TGTGCCAGCAGCAAAGAAGAAAGGGTCACTGAAGCTTTCTTT

D: TRBD1
size: .
V: TRBV7-9
J: TRBJ2-2
CDR3: CASSIQGSGELFF
DNA: TGTGCCAGCAGCATACAGGGGTCCGGGGAGCTGTTTTTT

D: TRBD1
size: .
V: TRBV18
J: TRBJ1-2
CDR3: CASSPLDRSNYGYTF
DNA: TGTGCCAGCTCACCCCTGGACAGGAGTAACTATGGCTACACCTTC

D: TRBD1
size: .
V: TRBV2
J: TRBJ2-5
CDR3: CASSSTGRSETQYF
DNA: TGTGCCAGCTCGTCGACAGGGAGATCAGAGACCCAGTACTTC

D: TRBD1
size: .
V: TRBV2
J: TRBJ2-5
CDR3: CASSGQGARETQYF
DNA: TGTGCCAGCAGTGGACAGGGGGCTAGGGAGACCCAGTACTTC

D: TRBD1
size: .
V: TRBV7-2
J: TRBJ2-3
CDR3: CASSTTGQGAVDTQYF
DNA: TGTGCCAGCAGCACGACCGGACAGGGGGCGGTAGATACGCAGTATTTT

D: .
size: few
V: TRBV30
J: TRBJ1-2
CDR3: CAWSPIGGSGYTF
DNA: TGTGCCTGGAGTCCTATCGGGGGTTCTGGCTACACCTTC

D: .
size: few
V: TRBV6-1
J: TRBJ2-4
CDR3: CASSVFGDGGAKNIQYF
DNA: TGTGCCAGCAGTGTTTTCGGGGACGGGGGAGCCAAAAACATTCAGTACTTC

D: TRBD1
size: .
V: TRBV15
J: TRBJ2-7
CDR3: CATSSATGTGGIEQYF
DNA: TGTGCCACCAGCAGTGCCACCGGGACAGGGGGAATCGAGCAGTACTTC

D: .
size: .
V: TRBV12-5
J: TRBJ2-7
CDR3: CASGFEAGPYEQYF
DNA: TGTGCTAGTGGTTTTGAGGCAGGGCCCTACGAGCAGTACTTC

D: .
size: .
V: TRBV27
J: TRBJ1-2
CDR3: CASSQGTNTDYGYTF
DNA: TGTGCCAGCAGTCAAGGTACCAATACGGACTATGGCTACACCTTC

D: TRBD1
size: .
V: TRBV5-5
J: TRBJ2-6
CDR3: CASSRQGAGGANVLTF
DNA: TGTGCCAGCAGCCGTCAGGGGGCAGGTGGGGCCAACGTCCTGACTTTC